This TCR beta chain was sequenced during a study of T-cell reconstitution after alpha-beta-depleted transplantation in children. Whole-study results and caveats: Roughly two months post-transplant, alpha-beta T cells reportedly originated from several hundred graft clones that had expanded. Newly generated T cells supplied most T-cell counts and diversity one year post-transplant. The high TCRbeta diversity at day 60 in some patients came from surviving recipient T cells and thymic progenitors.

The V gene end was trimmed by 1 base and the J gene end by 1 base; junction bases not matched to a gene: 4. Germline-derived CDR1 and CDR2 are DFQATT and SNEGSKA (reference sequence). CDR3 length equals 14 residues. In regard to this clonotype: Its specificity is not known.

Preparation of the TCRbeta library was carried out with unique molecular identifiers. TCRdb re-called the PCR reads with MiXCR, one entry per CDR3 protein. The table has 700,000 or so distinct CDR3 sequences, less than 15% seen once; the top ten hold roughly 0.77%. The sequence derives from a girl aged 2-10 years with congenital amegakaryocytic thrombocytopenia, due to receive a stem cell transplant. This chain connects TRBV20-1 to TRBJ2-7; 7 bases are a match to TRBD1. This specimen consisted of PBMCs, obtained before TCRalphabeta/CD19-depleted stem cell transplant. In nucleotides, the CDR3 is TGCAGTGCTAGAGTTCAGGGGGTGTCCTACGAGCAGTACTTC. Amino acids: CSARVQGVSYEQYF.